This T cell receptor (beta chain) was recorded in a study of T-cell memory formation after mild COVID-19. For the study at large: For the most part, TCR clusters were specific to one donor.

The CDR3 contains 14 residues. The germline V gene encodes CDR1 MGHRA and CDR2 YSYEKL. V gave up 2 bases and J gave up 10 bases, with 17 bases separating them. With constant-segment primers, 5'RACE yielded cDNA libraries of TCR alpha and TCR beta that carried sample barcodes and UMIs. TCRdb called the 5' RACE reads again in MiXCR, with one record for every CDR3 protein. The sample includes fewer than 250,000 distinct CDR3 sequences, roughly a tenth of them seen just once. This clonotype was picked up a small number of times. The sequenced material came from PBMCs or a T cell subset sorted from them (not recorded which). The gene calls are TRBV4-1 and TRBJ1-1; tentatively, D is TRBD1 (6 bases). The receptor's source is a man aged 18-30 years who had mild COVID-19 (a few samples of this study predate the infection). Cell type and time point are not known. CDR3 sequence reads: CASSQPAEGGLAFF. The CDR3 region has the DNA TGCGCCAGCAGCCAACCCGCCGAGGGGGGGTTAGCTTTCTTT.